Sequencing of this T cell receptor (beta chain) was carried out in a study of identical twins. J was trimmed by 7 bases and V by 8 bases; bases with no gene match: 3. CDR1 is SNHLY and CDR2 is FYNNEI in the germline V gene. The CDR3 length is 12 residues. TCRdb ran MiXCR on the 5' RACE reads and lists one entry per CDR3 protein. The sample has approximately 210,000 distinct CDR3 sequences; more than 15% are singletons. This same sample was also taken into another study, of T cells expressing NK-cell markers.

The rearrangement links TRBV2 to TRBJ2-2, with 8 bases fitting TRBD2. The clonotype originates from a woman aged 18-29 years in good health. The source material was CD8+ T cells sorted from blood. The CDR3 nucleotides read TGTGCCAGCCTCCGGGAGGGCGGGGAGCTGTTTTTT. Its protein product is CASLREGGELFF.